Presented here are 27 T cell receptor beta chains from one specimen sequenced in a study of T-cell memory formation after mild COVID-19. In TCRdb, the 5' RACE reads were re-called with MiXCR into one record per CDR3 protein. Among under 150,000 distinct CDR3 sequences listed, around a fifth were seen once. The sequencing sample was made of PBMCs or a T cell subset sorted from them (not recorded which). The receptors stem from a man younger than 35 who had mild COVID-19 (a few samples of this study predate the infection). Cell type and time point are not known.

This chain connects TRBV15 to TRBJ1-1, with TRBD1 identical over 7 bases. In germline, CDR1 is LNHNV, CDR2 YYDKDF (reference sequence). CDR3 length: 15 amino acids. Trimming cost V 5 bases and J 4 bases; bases outside gene matches: 10. The CDR3 nucleotides read TGTGCCACCAGCGGACCAAACCCAGGGGGCACTGAAGCTTTCTTT. It encodes CATSGPNPGGTEAFF.

The J gene is TRBJ2-1, the V gene TRBV2; tentatively, D is TRBD1 (6 bases). This CDR3 has 13 residues. The V gene lost 9 bases and the J gene lost 0 bases, with 9 bases spanning the gap. Germline CDR1 is SNHLY and CDR2 is FYNNEI. The CDR3 protein is CARGQSSYNEQFF. In DNA form, the CDR3 reads TGTGCCAGAGGACAGAGCTCCTACAATGAGCAGTTCTTC.

The chain joins TRBV15 to TRBJ1-1; D gene ambiguous. Germline V gives CDR1 LNHNV, CDR2 YYDKDF (reference sequence). The CDR3 is made up of 14 amino acids. The germline V and J ends were trimmed by 0 bases and 0 bases, with 5 bases remaining between them. The CDR3 protein is CATSREQMNTEAFF. CDR3 nucleotide sequence: TGTGCCACCAGCAGAGAACAGATGAACACTGAAGCTTTCTTT.

This clonotype came up a few times. The rearrangement uses TRBV7-9 and TRBJ2-5; 7 bases match TRBD1. The germline V gene has CDR1 SEHNR and CDR2 FQNEAQ (reference sequence). CDR3 length equals 13 residues. The V gene end was trimmed by 5 bases and the J gene end by 5 bases; junction bases not matched to a gene: 5. The CDR3 is CASSQTGFETQYF. The CDR3 coding sequence is TGTGCCAGCAGCCAGACAGGGTTCGAGACCCAGTACTTC.

Here the CDR3 reads CASSETGGYNSPLHF. The CDR3 bases are TGTGCCAGCAGCGAGACCGGGGGGTATAATTCACCCCTCCACTTT. This chain connects TRBV7-9 to TRBJ1-6, with a weak D call TRBD1 (5 bases). Per germline, CDR1 SEHNR and CDR2 FQNEAQ (reference sequence). The CDR3 has 15 amino acids. Trimming pared 5 bases from V and 4 bases from J, leaving 12 bases between.

The chain has TRBV6-5 and TRBJ1-1; 7 nucleotides align to TRBD1. The CDR3 extends over 16 amino acids. After removal of 0 bases from V and 4 bases from J, the junction contained 8 bases not matched to a gene. Per germline, CDR1 MNHEY and CDR2 SVGAGI. CDR3 nucleotides: TGTGCCAGCAGTTACTCTTTGACAGGGTGGGGCACTGAAGCTTTCTTT. Translating gives CASSYSLTGWGTEAFF.

There are a few counts of this clonotype. The chain carries TRBV5-1 and TRBJ1-6, with 9 bases matching TRBD1. This CDR3 is built from 15 residues. With 0 bases clipped from V and 8 bases from J, the junction kept 3 bases outside the gene matches. CDR1 is SGHRS, CDR2 YFSETQ, per germline. The CDR3 coding sequence is TGCGCCAGCAGCTTGGGGGGGACAGGGTATTCACCCCTCCACTTT. Amino acid sequence: CASSLGGTGYSPLHF.

This clonotype has more than one count but fewer than ten. The genes are TRBV28 and TRBJ2-2, with D possibly matching TRBD1 (6 bases). V shed 2 bases and J shed 3 bases, with 22 bases lying between them. This CDR3 comprises 19 residues. Germline lookup yields CDR1 MDHEN and CDR2 SYDVKM. CDR3 sequence reads: CASSLPRHYDRIDTGELFF. CDR3 DNA: TGTGCCAGCAGTTTACCTCGCCACTACGACAGGATCGACACCGGGGAGCTGTTTTTT.

This clonotype came up a few times. V usage is TRBV9 and J usage is TRBJ1-6, with a tentative D call TRBD1 (6 bases). The CDR3 runs to 14 residues. Germline V gene sequence: CDR1 SGDLS, CDR2 YYNGEE. V was clipped by 0 bases and J by 8 bases, with 9 bases between them. The CDR3 DNA reads TGTGCCAGCAGCGTAGGGGGGGGGCATTCACCCCTCCACTTT. It is translated as CASSVGGGHSPLHF.

The chain employs TRBV20-1 and TRBJ2-5, with 9 nucleotides matching TRBD2. The CDR3 covers 15 residues. Germline V gives CDR1 DFQATT, CDR2 SNEGSKA (reference sequence). J was trimmed by 0 bases and V by 3 bases; bases with no gene match: 5. This chain's CDR3 is CSASQRGANQETQYF. The CDR3 bases are TGCAGTGCTAGCCAGCGGGGGGCAAACCAAGAGACCCAGTACTTC.

V is TRBV12-3 or TRBV12-4 and J is TRBJ2-5, with TRBD1 as a possible D gene (5 bases). CDR3 length equals 15 residues. Trimming shortened V by 0 bases and J by 5 bases, and 13 bases separated the two germline ends. CDR3 protein: CASSLAGESLETQYF. CDR3 DNA sequence: TGTGCCAGCAGTTTAGCAGGGGAATCGCTCGAGACCCAGTACTTC.

The chain employs TRBV14 and TRBJ2-2, with D perhaps TRBD2 (6 bases). The germline gives CDR1 SGHDN, CDR2 FVKESK. The CDR3 sequence is 14 residues long. V was clipped by 5 bases and J by 7 bases, with 14 bases between them. The DNA for the CDR3 is TGTGCCAGCAGCGGACTACGAACAAGCGGGGAGCTGTTTTTT. As protein: CASSGLRTSGELFF.

This clonotype was found once. This chain links TRBV9 with TRBJ1-1; D possibly corresponds to TRBD1 (6 bases). CDR3 length: 15 amino acids. V lost 4 bases, J lost 1 base, and 14 bases lay in between. CDR1 is SGDLS and CDR2 is YYNGEE in the germline V gene. CDR3 amino acids: CASSPWGGPNTEAFF. The CDR3 DNA follows: TGTGCCAGCAGCCCTTGGGGGGGGCCGAACACTGAAGCTTTCTTT.

The rearrangement uses TRBV5-4 and TRBJ2-3; TRBD1 matches 7 bases. The J segment lost 4 bases and the V segment lost 1 base, leaving 12 bases of the junction unmatched. Per the germline V gene, CDR1 is SGHNT and CDR2 is YYREEE (reference sequence). The CDR3 length is 17 residues. CDR3 protein: CASSLPDRVELADTQYF. DNA of the CDR3: TGTGCCAGCAGCTTGCCCGACAGGGTTGAGTTGGCAGATACGCAGTATTTT.

The chain has TRBV29-1 and TRBJ2-2; 10 positions agree with TRBD1. Germline lookup yields CDR1 SQVTM and CDR2 ANQGSEA. Germline trimming cut 2 bases from V and 4 bases from J; bases unmatched to any gene: 4. The CDR3 has 15 amino acids. Here the CDR3 DNA reads TGCAGCGTTGAACCTCGGGACAGGGGCACCGGGGAGCTGTTTTTT. Its protein product is CSVEPRDRGTGELFF.

V and J are TRBV4-2 and TRBJ2-5; TRBD2 agrees at 8 bases. The CDR3 is 16 amino acids. Trimming removed 4 bases from V and 7 bases from J; junction bases left unmatched: 14. Germline V gives CDR1 LGHNA, CDR2 YNFKEQ. CDR3 coding DNA: TGTGCCAGCAGCCTCCGGGTAGCGGGGCCAGTCGGGACCCAGTACTTC. It encodes CASSLRVAGPVGTQYF.

The chain couples TRBV10-3 to TRBJ1-2; D ambiguous. CDR1 and CDR2 from the germline V gene are ENHRY and SYGVKD. Trimming took off 0 bases at V and 4 bases at J, with 6 bases between the two ends. There are 13 residues in the CDR3. Written as DNA, the CDR3 is TGTGCCATCAGTGAGTCGACACCCTATGGCTACACCTTC. Translated, it gives CAISESTPYGYTF.

The rearrangement joins TRBV5-1 to TRBJ1-6; D is ambiguous. CDR1 is SGHRS, CDR2 YFSETQ, per germline. Trimming stripped 4 bases from V and 10 bases from J, with 21 bases between. CDR3 length equals 16 residues. CDR3 residues: CASSLSRVIGGSPLHF. DNA of the CDR3: TGCGCCAGCAGCCTGTCCCGGGTAATAGGAGGGTCACCCCTCCACTTT.

This clonotype has ten or more counts. The rearrangement links TRBV5-1 to TRBJ2-5; 9 bases agree with TRBD2. The CDR3 is 17 residues long. Germline V gene sequence: CDR1 SGHRS, CDR2 YFSETQ. After removal of 0 bases from V and 4 bases from J, the junction contained 10 bases not matched to a gene. CDR3 nucleotide sequence: TGCGCCAGCAGCTTGGCTGATTCGGGACTAGCAGGAGAGACCCAGTACTTC. This gives the protein CASSLADSGLAGETQYF.

This clonotype has a handful of counts. The chain joins TRBV7-9 to TRBJ2-5; D is unresolved. The ends were cut back, 4 bases at V and 0 bases at J, with 15 bases in the middle. The CDR3 covers 16 residues. Looked up from germline, CDR1 is SEHNR and CDR2 is FQNEAQ (reference sequence). The CDR3 is CASSSFIGLYQETQYF. The CDR3 DNA reads TGTGCCAGCAGCTCATTTATAGGGCTGTACCAAGAGACCCAGTACTTC.

In this sample, this clonotype turned up once. This chain uses TRBV5-1 with TRBJ2-7; 9 bases match TRBD1. CDR3 length: 14 residues. Looked up from germline, CDR1 is SGHRS and CDR2 is YFSETQ. J was trimmed by 4 bases and V by 4 bases; bases with no gene match: 6. This chain's CDR3 is CASSAGQGTYEQYF. Written as DNA, the CDR3 is TGCGCCAGCAGCGCGGGACAGGGTACTTACGAGCAGTACTTC.

In its sample, this clonotype was seen once. The rearrangement links TRBV2 to TRBJ2-5, with 7 bases that match TRBD2. V lost 10 bases to trimming and J lost 5 bases; unmatched junction nucleotides: 28. The germline V gene has CDR1 SNHLY and CDR2 FYNNEI. This CDR3 region has 19 residues. The CDR3 loop reads CATAVNGIGLGAVGETQYF. The CDR3 DNA is TGTGCCACAGCAGTGAATGGGATCGGACTAGGAGCCGTCGGGGAGACCCAGTACTTC.

The chain has TRBV12-3 or TRBV12-4 and TRBJ1-1; a possible D gene is TRBD1 (5 bases). Between the trimmed V and J ends, which lost 4 bases and 5 bases, there was a span of 20 bases. The CDR3 is made up of 16 amino acids. Here the CDR3 reads CASSWGLGVVRTEAFF. CDR3 coding DNA: TGTGCCAGCAGTTGGGGTTTGGGGGTCGTTCGTACTGAAGCTTTCTTT.

The sample holds many counts of this clonotype. The chain recombines TRBV7-7 with TRBJ2-1; 9 nucleotides align to TRBD2. V trimming: 6 bases; J trimming: 6 bases; junction bases outside the gene matches: 18. The V gene's germline CDR1 is SSHAT and CDR2 FNYEAQ (reference sequence). The CDR3 extends over 18 amino acids. CDR3 nucleotide sequence: TGTGCCAGCAGTCCTTATGGGACTAGCTCGTACTTCTTCAATGAGCAGTTCTTC. Translating gives CASSPYGTSSYFFNEQFF.

The rearrangement uses TRBV11-2 and TRBJ2-1; TRBD2 agrees at 7 bases. After removal of 3 bases from V and 5 bases from J, the junction contained 4 bases not matched to a gene. The CDR3 has 14 amino acids. Looked up from germline, CDR1 is SGHAT and CDR2 is FQNNGV. Written as DNA, the CDR3 is TGTGCCAGCAGCTTGCCTAGCGGACACAATGAGCAGTTCTTC. Residues: CASSLPSGHNEQFF.

V usage is TRBV6-5 and J usage is TRBJ1-1, with D perhaps matching TRBD1 (5 bases). CDR1 MNHEY and CDR2 SVGAGI come from the germline V gene. There are 15 residues in the CDR3. Trimming removed 5 bases at V and 0 bases at J, with 13 bases between. CDR3 nucleotides: TGTGCCAGCAGTCAACTCGGGGGGGTGAACACTGAAGCTTTCTTT. It is translated as CASSQLGGVNTEAFF.

J is TRBJ2-5 and V is TRBV4-3, with no clear D. The V gene's germline CDR1 is LGHNA and CDR2 YSLEER. Trimming took off 1 base at V and 2 bases at J, with 17 bases between the two ends. This CDR3 comprises 17 residues. In DNA, the CDR3 is TGCGCCAGCAGCCAAGGTGACTGGATAATGCCGCAAGAGACCCAGTACTTC. Its protein is CASSQGDWIMPQETQYF.